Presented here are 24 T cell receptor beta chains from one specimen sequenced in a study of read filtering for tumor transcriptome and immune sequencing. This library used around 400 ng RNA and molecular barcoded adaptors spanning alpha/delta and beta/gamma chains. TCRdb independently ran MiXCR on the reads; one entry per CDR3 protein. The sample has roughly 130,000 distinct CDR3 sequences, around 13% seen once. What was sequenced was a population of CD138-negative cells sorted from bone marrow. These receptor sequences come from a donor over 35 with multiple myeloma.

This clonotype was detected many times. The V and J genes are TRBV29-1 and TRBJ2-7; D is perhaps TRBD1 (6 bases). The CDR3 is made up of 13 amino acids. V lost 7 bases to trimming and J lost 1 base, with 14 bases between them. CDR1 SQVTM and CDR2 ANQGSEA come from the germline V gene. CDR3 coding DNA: TGCAGCGGAGGGGGAGCGGAGTCCTACGAGCAGTACTTC. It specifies CSGGGAESYEQYF.

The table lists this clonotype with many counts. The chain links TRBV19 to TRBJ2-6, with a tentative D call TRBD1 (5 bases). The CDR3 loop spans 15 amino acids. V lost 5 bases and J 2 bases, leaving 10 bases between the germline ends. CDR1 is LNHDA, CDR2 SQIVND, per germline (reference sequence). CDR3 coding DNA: TGTGCCAGTAGTCCGACAGAGACTGGGGCCAACGTCCTGACTTTC. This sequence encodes CASSPTETGANVLTF.

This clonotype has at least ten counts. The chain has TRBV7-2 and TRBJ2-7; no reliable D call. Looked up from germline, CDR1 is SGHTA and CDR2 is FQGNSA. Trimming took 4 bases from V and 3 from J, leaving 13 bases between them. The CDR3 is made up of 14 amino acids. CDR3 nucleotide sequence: TGTGCCAGCAGCTCCACCGGGCCCCTCTACGAGCAGTACTTC. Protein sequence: CASSSTGPLYEQYF.

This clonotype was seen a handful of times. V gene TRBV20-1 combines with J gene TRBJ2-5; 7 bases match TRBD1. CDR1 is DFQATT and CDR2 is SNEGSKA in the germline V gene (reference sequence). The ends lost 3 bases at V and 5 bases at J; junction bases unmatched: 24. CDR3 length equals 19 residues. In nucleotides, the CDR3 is TGCAGTGCTAGCCCCTCTGCCGGGACAGTTTTGATGTCTTGGGAGACCCAGTACTTC. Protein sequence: CSASPSAGTVLMSWETQYF.

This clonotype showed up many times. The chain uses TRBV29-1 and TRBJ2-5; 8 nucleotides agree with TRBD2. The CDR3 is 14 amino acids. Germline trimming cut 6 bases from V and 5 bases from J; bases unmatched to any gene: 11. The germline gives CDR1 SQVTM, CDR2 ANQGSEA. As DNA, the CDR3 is TGCAGCGTGTCCACAGCGGGAGTCACGGAGACCCAGTACTTC. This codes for CSVSTAGVTETQYF.

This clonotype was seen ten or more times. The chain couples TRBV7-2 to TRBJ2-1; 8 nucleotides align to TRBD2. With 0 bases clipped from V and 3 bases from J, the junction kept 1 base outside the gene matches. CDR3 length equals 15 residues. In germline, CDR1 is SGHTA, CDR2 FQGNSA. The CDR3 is CASSLASGVYNEQFF. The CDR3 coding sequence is TGTGCCAGCAGCTTAGCTAGCGGGGTCTACAATGAGCAGTTCTTC.

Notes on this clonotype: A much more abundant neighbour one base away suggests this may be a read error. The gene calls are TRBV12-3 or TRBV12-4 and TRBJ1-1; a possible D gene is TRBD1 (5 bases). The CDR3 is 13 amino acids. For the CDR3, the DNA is TGTGCCAGCACCCAGACAGAGAACACTGGAGCTTTCTTT. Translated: CASTQTENTGAFF.

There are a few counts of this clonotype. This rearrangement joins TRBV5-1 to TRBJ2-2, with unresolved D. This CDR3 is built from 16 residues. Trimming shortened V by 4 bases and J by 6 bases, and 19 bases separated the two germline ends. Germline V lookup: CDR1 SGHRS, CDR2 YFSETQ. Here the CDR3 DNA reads TGCGCCAGCAGCACGCAGCCAGCAATGGACGCCGGGGAGCTGTTTTTT. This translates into CASSTQPAMDAGELFF.

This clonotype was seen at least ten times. CDR3 nucleotides: TGCAGCGTGCGAAACACGGGGGCACACACCGGGGAGCTGTTTTTT. Translating gives CSVRNTGAHTGELFF. V is TRBV29-1 and J is TRBJ2-2; D could derive from TRBD1 or TRBD2 (6 bases each). Trimming cost V 6 bases and J 3 bases, with 17 bases left between them. Per germline, CDR1 SQVTM and CDR2 ANQGSEA. This CDR3 spans 15 amino acids.

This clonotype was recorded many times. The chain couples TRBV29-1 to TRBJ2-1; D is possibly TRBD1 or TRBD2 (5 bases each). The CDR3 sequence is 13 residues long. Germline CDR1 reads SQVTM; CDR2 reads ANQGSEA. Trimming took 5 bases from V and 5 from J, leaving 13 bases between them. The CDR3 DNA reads TGCAGCGTTAATCCGGGACGGCACAATGAGCAGTTCTTC. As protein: CSVNPGRHNEQFF.

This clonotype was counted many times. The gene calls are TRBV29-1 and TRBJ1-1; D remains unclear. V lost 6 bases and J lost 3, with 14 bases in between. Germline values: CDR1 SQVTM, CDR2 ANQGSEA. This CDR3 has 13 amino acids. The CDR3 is CSVVRSGDTEAFF. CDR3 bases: TGCAGCGTCGTTCGGTCCGGAGACACTGAAGCTTTCTTT. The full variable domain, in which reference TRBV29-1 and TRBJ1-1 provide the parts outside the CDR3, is SAVISQKPSRDICQRGTSLTIQCQVDSQVTMMFWYRQQPGQSLTLIATANQGSEATYESGFVIDKFPISRPNLTFSTLTVSNMSPEDSSIYLCSVVRSGDTEAFFGQGTRLTVV.

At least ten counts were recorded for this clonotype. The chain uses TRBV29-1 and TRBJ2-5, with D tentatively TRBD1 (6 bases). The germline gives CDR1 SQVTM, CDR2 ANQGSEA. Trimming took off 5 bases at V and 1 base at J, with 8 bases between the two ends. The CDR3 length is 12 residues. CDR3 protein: CSVTGRQETQYF. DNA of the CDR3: TGCAGCGTTACAGGGCGCCAAGAGACCCAGTACTTC.

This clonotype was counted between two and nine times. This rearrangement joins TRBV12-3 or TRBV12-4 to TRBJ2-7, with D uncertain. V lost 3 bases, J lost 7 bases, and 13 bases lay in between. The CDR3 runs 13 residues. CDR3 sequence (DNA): TGTGCCAGCAGTTTCCGGCACCTCCTGGAGCAGTACTTC. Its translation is CASSFRHLLEQYF.

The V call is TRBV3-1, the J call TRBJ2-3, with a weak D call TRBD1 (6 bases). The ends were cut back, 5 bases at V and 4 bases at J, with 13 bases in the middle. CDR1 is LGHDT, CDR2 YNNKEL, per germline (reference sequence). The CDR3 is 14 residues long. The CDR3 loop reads CASSITGSSDTQYF. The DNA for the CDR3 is TGTGCCAGCAGCATCACAGGGTCCTCAGATACGCAGTATTTT.

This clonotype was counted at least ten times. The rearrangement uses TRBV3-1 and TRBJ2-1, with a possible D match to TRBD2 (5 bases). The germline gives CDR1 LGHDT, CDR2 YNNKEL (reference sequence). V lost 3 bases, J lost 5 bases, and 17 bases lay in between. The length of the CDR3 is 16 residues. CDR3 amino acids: CASSHDPGSRNNEQFF. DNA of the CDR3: TGTGCCAGCAGCCATGATCCGGGATCACGAAACAATGAGCAGTTCTTC.

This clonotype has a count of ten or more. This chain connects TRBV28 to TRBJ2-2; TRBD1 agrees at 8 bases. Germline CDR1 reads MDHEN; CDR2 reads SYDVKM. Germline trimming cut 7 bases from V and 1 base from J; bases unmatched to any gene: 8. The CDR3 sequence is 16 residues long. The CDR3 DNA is TGTGCCAGCACCCTCCCTGGGACAGGGAACACCGGGGAGCTGTTTTTT. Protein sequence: CASTLPGTGNTGELFF.

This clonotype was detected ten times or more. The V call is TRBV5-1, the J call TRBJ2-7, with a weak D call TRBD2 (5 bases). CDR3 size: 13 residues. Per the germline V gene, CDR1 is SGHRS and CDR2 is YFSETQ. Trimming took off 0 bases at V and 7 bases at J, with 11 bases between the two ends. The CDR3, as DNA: TGCGCCAGCAGCTTGGAGCCTACGGGGGAGCAGTACTTC. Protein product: CASSLEPTGEQYF.

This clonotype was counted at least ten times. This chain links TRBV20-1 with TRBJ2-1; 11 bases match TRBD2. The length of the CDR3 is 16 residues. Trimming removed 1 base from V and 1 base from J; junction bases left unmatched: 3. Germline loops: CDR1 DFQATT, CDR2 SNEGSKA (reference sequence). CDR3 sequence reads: CSARGGLAVSYNEQFF. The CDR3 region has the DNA TGCAGTGCTAGAGGGGGACTAGCGGTTTCCTACAATGAGCAGTTCTTC.

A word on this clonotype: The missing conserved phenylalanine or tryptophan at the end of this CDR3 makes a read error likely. The CDR3 here is CASSRPKTGFGTEAFL. The CDR3 DNA reads as TGTGCCAGCAGTCGACCTAAGACAGGGTTCGGCACTGAAGCTTTCCTT. This chain joins TRBV6-5 and TRBJ1-1; 7 nucleotides match TRBD1. CDR1 and CDR2 (germline): MNHEY, SVGAGI. The CDR3 runs to 16 residues. V lost 5 bases and J lost 4; bases outside the gene matches: 13.

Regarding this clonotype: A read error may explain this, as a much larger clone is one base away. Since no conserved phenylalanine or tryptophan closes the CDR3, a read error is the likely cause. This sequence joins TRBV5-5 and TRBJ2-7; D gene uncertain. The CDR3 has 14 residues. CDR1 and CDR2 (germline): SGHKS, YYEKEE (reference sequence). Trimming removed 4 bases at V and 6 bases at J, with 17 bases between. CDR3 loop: CASSPHLDLREQYL. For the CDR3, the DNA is TGTGCCAGCAGCCCCCACTTGGACCTCCGCGAGCAGTACCTC.

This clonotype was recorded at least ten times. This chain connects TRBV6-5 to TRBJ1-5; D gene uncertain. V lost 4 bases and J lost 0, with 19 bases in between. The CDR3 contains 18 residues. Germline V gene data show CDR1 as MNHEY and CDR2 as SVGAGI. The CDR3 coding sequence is TGTGCCAGCAGTTCAGGACGGAGTGGTCGTTATAGCAATCAGCCCCAGCATTTT. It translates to CASSSGRSGRYSNQPQHF.

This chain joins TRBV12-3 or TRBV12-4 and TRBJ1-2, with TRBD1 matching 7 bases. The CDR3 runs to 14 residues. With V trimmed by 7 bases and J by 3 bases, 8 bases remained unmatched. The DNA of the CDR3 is TGTGCCAGCACCCCGACAGGGAGAGACTATGGCTACACCTTC. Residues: CASTPTGRDYGYTF.

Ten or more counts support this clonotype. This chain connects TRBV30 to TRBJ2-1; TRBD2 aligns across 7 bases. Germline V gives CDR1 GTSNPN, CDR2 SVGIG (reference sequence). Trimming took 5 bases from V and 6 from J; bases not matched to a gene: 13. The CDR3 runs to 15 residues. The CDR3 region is CAWGGDVGYRNEQFF. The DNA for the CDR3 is TGTGCCTGGGGGGGGGACGTCGGATACCGCAATGAGCAGTTCTTC.

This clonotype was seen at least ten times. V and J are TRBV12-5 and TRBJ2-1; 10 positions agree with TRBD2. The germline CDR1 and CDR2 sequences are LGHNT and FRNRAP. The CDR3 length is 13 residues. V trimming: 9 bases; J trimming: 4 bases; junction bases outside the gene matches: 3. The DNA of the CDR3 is TGTGCTAGCGCTAGCGGGAGTTACAATGAGCAGTTCTTC. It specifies CASASGSYNEQFF.